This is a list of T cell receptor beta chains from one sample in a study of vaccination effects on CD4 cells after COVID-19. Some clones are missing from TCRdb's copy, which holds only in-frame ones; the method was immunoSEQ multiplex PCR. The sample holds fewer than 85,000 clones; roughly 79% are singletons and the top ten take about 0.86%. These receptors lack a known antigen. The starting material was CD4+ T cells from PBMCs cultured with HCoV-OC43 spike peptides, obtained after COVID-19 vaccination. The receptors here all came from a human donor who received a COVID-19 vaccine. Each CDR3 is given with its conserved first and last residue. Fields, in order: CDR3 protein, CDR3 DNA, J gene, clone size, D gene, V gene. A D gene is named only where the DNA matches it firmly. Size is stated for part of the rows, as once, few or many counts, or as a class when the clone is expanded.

CASLGGVGAEAFF TGTGCCAGCCTAGGGGGGGTCGGGGCTGAAGCTTTCTTT TRBJ1-1 NA NA TRBV12-3/TRBV12-4
CASSRQASYGETGELFF TGTGCCAGCAGCCGGCAAGCTAGCTATGGGGAAACCGGGGAGCTGTTTTTT TRBJ2-2 NA NA TRBV9
CASSLAPSGIETQYF TGTGCCAGCAGCTTAGCGCCGAGCGGTATAGAGACCCAGTACTTC TRBJ2-5 NA NA TRBV7-6
CAISPLLGTEAFF TGTGCCATCAGCCCCCTGTTGGGCACTGAAGCTTTCTTT TRBJ1-1 NA NA TRBV10-3
CASSVDRDQPQHF TGCGCCAGCAGCGTAGACCGGGATCAGCCCCAGCATTTT TRBJ1-5 NA NA TRBV5-1
CASSLGDQPQHF TGTGCCAGCAGCTTGGGTGATCAGCCCCAGCATTTT TRBJ1-5 once NA TRBV7-9
CASSQETQYF TGTGCCAGCAGCCAAGAGACCCAGTACTTC TRBJ2-5 NA NA TRBV3-1/TRBV3-2
CASSFGTPSYNEQFF TGTGCCAGCAGTTTCGGGACCCCCTCCTACAATGAGCAGTTCTTC TRBJ2-1 NA NA TRBV6-6
CASSRLGAQRDTQYF TGTGCCAGCAGTCGTTTGGGGGCCCAACGAGATACGCAGTATTTT TRBJ2-3 NA NA TRBV25-1
CASTLGGTPTEAFF TGTGCCAGCACCCTAGGCGGGACTCCCACTGAAGCTTTCTTT TRBJ1-1 NA NA TRBV28
CASELDGLSTDTQYF TGTGCTAGTGAATTGGACGGCCTTAGCACAGATACGCAGTATTTT TRBJ2-3 NA NA TRBV12-5
CASSPEGPLGTEAFF TGTGCCAGCAGCCCCGAGGGACCTTTGGGAACTGAAGCTTTCTTT TRBJ1-1 NA NA TRBV7-2
CASRPALNTEAFF TGTGCCAGCAGACCAGCTTTGAACACTGAAGCTTTCTTT TRBJ1-1 few NA TRBV27
CSCGQGYNEQFF TGCAGCTGCGGACAGGGCTACAATGAGCAGTTCTTC TRBJ2-1 NA TRBD1 TRBV29-1
CAISDRGYETQYF TGTGCCATCAGTGACAGGGGTTATGAGACCCAGTACTTC TRBJ2-5 NA NA TRBV10-3
CASSPASVGAGELFF TGTGCCAGCAGTCCCGCGTCGGTTGGAGCCGGGGAGCTGTTTTTT TRBJ2-2 NA NA TRBV6-6
CASSLSRTGFPLMYGYTF TGTGCCAGCAGTTTAAGTAGGACAGGTTTTCCCCTTATGTATGGCTACACCTTC TRBJ1-2 NA TRBD1 TRBV27
CASKEGLSGANVLTF TGCGCCAGCAAAGAGGGTTTGTCTGGGGCCAACGTCCTGACTTTC TRBJ2-6 NA NA TRBV5-1
CASSLPGQGTDTQYF TGTGCCAGCAGCCTGCCCGGACAGGGAACAGATACGCAGTATTTT TRBJ2-3 NA TRBD1 TRBV3-1/TRBV3-2
CASTPTSGNYGYTF TGTGCCAGCACGCCGACTTCAGGGAACTATGGCTACACCTTC TRBJ1-2 NA NA TRBV7-9